This T cell receptor (beta chain) was sequenced during a study of CD8+ T cells in alopecia areata. This clone was seen just once. The antigen remains unidentified. The sample's treatment: oral pan-JAK inhibitor, 5-10 mg twice daily. This CDR3 region has 15 residues. Germline CDR1 reads GTSNPN; CDR2 reads SVGIG (reference sequence). The J segment lost 6 bases and the V segment lost 0 bases, leaving 8 bases of the junction unmatched. cDNA serving as the sequencing template came from extracted, reverse transcribed RNA. The repertoire was sequenced with immunoSEQ multiplex PCR; TCRdb's copy has only in-frame clones and lacks some. The table lists roughly 280,000 clones, 60% of them singletons. Notes on the study in general: Tofacitinib significantly brought down scalp clonality and expanded CD8+ clones among top 100.

This chain joins TRBV30 and TRBJ2-7, with 10 nucleotides matching TRBD1. The clonotype comes from a human donor with alopecia areata. Here the sequenced sample was CD4+ T cells sorted from blood, taken between weeks 51 and 54, from a patient treated with tofacitinib. The CDR3 loop reads CAWSVGTGALGEQYF. The CDR3 nucleotides read TGTGCCTGGAGTGTAGGGACAGGGGCCTTGGGCGAGCAGTACTTC. Combining the CDR3 with reference TRBV30 and TRBJ2-7 gives the whole variable domain SQTIHQWPATLVQPVGSPLSLECTVEGTSNPNLYWYRQAAGRGLQLLFYSVGIGQISSEVPQNLSASRPQDRQFILSSKKLLLSDSGFYLCAWSVGTGALGEQYFGPGTRLTVT.